The 23 T cell receptor beta chains below all came from one sample that was sequenced in a study of blood T cells in healthy people across ages. Through a sample-barcoded 5' primer and a J-beta primer mix, a second PCR was run for 7 to 11 cycles. TCRdb reprocessed the 5' RACE reads with MiXCR, giving one entry per CDR3 protein. The sample shows roughly 650,000 distinct CDR3 sequences, approximately 30% of them seen only once. The source material was blood. The origin of the receptors is a woman aged 80 or over in good health.

This clonotype was counted many times. The chain has TRBV20-1 and TRBJ2-3; tentatively, D is TRBD1 (6 bases). Trimming stripped 7 bases from V and 5 bases from J, with 16 bases between. Germline assignment: CDR1 DFQATT and CDR2 SNEGSKA (reference sequence). This CDR3 has 13 amino acids. Here the CDR3 reads CSDRQAPRDTQYF. CDR3 coding DNA: TGCAGTGATCGACAGGCCCCACGAGATACGCAGTATTTT.

The table lists this clonotype with a few counts. The rearrangement uses TRBV30 and TRBJ1-5; the D is unclear. The germline gives CDR1 GTSNPN, CDR2 SVGIG (reference sequence). There are 13 residues in the CDR3. V lost 3 bases, J lost 0 bases, and 6 bases lay in between. CDR3 sequence: CAWSENSNQPQHF. DNA of the CDR3: TGTGCCTGGAGCGAAAATAGCAATCAGCCCCAGCATTTT.

This clonotype has a handful of counts. This rearrangement joins TRBV19 to TRBJ1-2, with a tentative D call TRBD1 (5 bases). CDR3 length: 15 residues. Per the germline V gene, CDR1 is LNHDA and CDR2 is SQIVND (reference sequence). Between the trimmed V and J ends, which lost 7 bases and 8 bases, there was a span of 23 bases. CDR3 residues: CASTPQHAGVAGYTF. The CDR3 DNA is TGTGCCAGTACTCCCCAACATGCGGGGGTGGCCGGCTACACCTTC.

This clonotype appeared a single time. The CDR3 sequence: CSVETQGALVYGYTF. In DNA, the CDR3 is TGCAGCGTTGAAACCCAGGGGGCGCTCGTCTATGGCTACACCTTC. The chain employs TRBV29-1 and TRBJ1-2, with TRBD1 matching 8 bases. The CDR3 has 15 amino acids. V lost 2 bases, J lost 4 bases, and 9 bases stayed unmatched. Germline CDR1 is SQVTM and CDR2 is ANQGSEA.

This clonotype was seen repeatedly, ten times or more. The rearrangement uses TRBV7-3 and TRBJ2-3; 11 nucleotides align to TRBD2. This CDR3 has 15 amino acids. The V gene end was trimmed by 0 bases and the J gene end by 7 bases; junction bases not matched to a gene: 3. Per germline, CDR1 SGHTA and CDR2 FQGTGA. Here the CDR3 DNA reads TGTGCCAGCAGCTTAACACTAGCGGGGGTGAATACGCAGTATTTT. This encodes CASSLTLAGVNTQYF. Together with reference TRBV7-3 and TRBJ2-3, the CDR3 gives the full variable domain: GAGVSQTPSNKVTEKGKYVELRCDPISGHTALYWYRQSLGQGPEFLIYFQGTGAADDSGLPNDRFFAVRPEGSVSTLKIQRTERGDSAVYLCASSLTLAGVNTQYFGPGTRLTVL.

The J gene is TRBJ2-3, the V gene TRBV3-1, with 7 bases fitting TRBD2. The germline V gene has CDR1 LGHDT and CDR2 YNNKEL (reference sequence). The CDR3 contains 15 residues. V lost 4 bases to trimming and J lost 6 bases; unmatched junction nucleotides: 10. The CDR3 region is CASSPGGSRLDTQYF. CDR3 nucleotide sequence: TGTGCCAGCAGCCCAGGCGGGAGCCGTTTGGATACGCAGTATTTT.

There are a few counts of this clonotype. This may come from a read error, since a much larger clone is one base off. The rearrangement links TRBV11-2 to TRBJ2-7; D ambiguous. CDR1 is SGHAT and CDR2 is FQNNGV in the germline V gene. This CDR3 region has 13 residues. V was trimmed by 2 bases and J by 7 bases, leaving 12 bases between them. The DNA of the CDR3 is TGTGCCAGCAGCTTATATGGTGTGAATGAGCAGTACTTC. It translates to CASSLYGVNEQYF. Complete variable domain (other parts from reference TRBV11-2 and TRBJ2-7): EAGVAQSPRYKIIEKRQSVAFWCNPISGHATLYWYQQILGQGPKLLIQFQNNGVVDDSQLPKDRFSAERLKGVDSTLKIQPAKLEDSAVYLCASSLYGVNEQYFGPGTRLTVT.

This clonotype was recorded a few times. V and J are TRBV5-1 and TRBJ2-3; TRBD2 might be the D (5 bases). This CDR3 comprises 14 residues. Germline V gene lookup returns CDR1 SGHRS and CDR2 YFSETQ. V shed 0 bases and J shed 5 bases, with 10 bases lying between them. CDR3 region: CASSLALAGDTQYF. The CDR3 DNA reads TGCGCCAGCAGCTTGGCGCTAGCCGGAGATACGCAGTATTTT.

V gene TRBV20-1 combines with J gene TRBJ2-1; 8 bases map to TRBD2. The trim removed 3 bases at V and 9 bases at J, leaving 10 bases unmatched. Germline values: CDR1 DFQATT, CDR2 SNEGSKA (reference sequence). The CDR3 length is 14 residues. This CDR3 reads CSARDGTSGREQFF. In nucleotides, the CDR3 is TGCAGTGCTAGGGACGGGACTAGTGGACGTGAGCAGTTCTTC.

This clonotype occurred many times. The chain has TRBV10-3 and TRBJ1-6; D not resolved. CDR1 ENHRY and CDR2 SYGVKD come from the germline V gene. The V end was cut by 2 bases, the J end by 8 bases, with 16 bases between. The length of the CDR3 is 16 residues. The CDR3 DNA sequence: TGTGCCATCAGTGAGCCCACAGCAGCGGGGTATTCACCCCTCCACTTT. Translated, it gives CAISEPTAAGYSPLHF.

The V gene is TRBV7-9, the J gene TRBJ1-1, with D possibly being TRBD1 (5 bases). V shed 5 bases and J shed 7 bases, with 11 bases lying between them. The CDR3 sequence is 12 residues long. CDR1 is SEHNR, CDR2 FQNEAQ, per germline (reference sequence). Written as DNA, the CDR3 is TGTGCCAGCAGCCCTCGGGGCCTTGAAGCTTTCTTT. Translating gives CASSPRGLEAFF. Based on the CDR3 plus reference TRBV7-9 and TRBJ1-1, the full variable domain is DTGVSQNPRHKITKRGQNVTFRCDPISEHNRLYWYRQTLGQGPEFLTYFQNEAQLEKSRLLSDRFSAERPKGSFSTLEIQRTEQGDSAMYLCASSPRGLEAFFGQGTRLTVV.

The V gene is TRBV20-1, the J gene TRBJ2-1, with a possible D match to TRBD1 (5 bases). CDR1 and CDR2 from the germline V gene are DFQATT and SNEGSKA (reference sequence). V lost 0 bases and J lost 5, with 11 bases in between. This CDR3 spans 14 amino acids. The CDR3 coding sequence is TGCAGTGCTAGAGATCAGGGCAGGAACAATGAGCAGTTCTTC. This encodes CSARDQGRNNEQFF.

This clonotype was observed many times. V is TRBV5-1 and J is TRBJ2-7, with 7 bases that match TRBD2. V shed 0 bases and J 2 bases; nucleotides not matched to a gene: 8. This CDR3 region has 16 residues. Germline CDR1 is SGHRS and CDR2 is YFSETQ. Here the CDR3 DNA reads TGCGCCAGCAGCTTGGGGAGCGGGGTCAACACCTACGAGCAGTACTTC. Its translation is CASSLGSGVNTYEQYF.

This clonotype was recorded many times. This chain uses TRBV7-2 with TRBJ2-7; 11 bases fit TRBD1. Unmatched junction bases numbered 12, after V lost 5 bases and J lost 3 bases. The CDR3 length is 17 residues. Germline values: CDR1 SGHTA, CDR2 FQGNSA. The DNA for the CDR3 is TGTGCCAGCAGCCCGATCAATTCCGGGACAGGGGGCTACGAGCAGTACTTC. Its protein is CASSPINSGTGGYEQYF.

The chain employs TRBV5-6 and TRBJ1-5; perhaps TRBD1 as D (6 bases). V lost 2 bases and J 11 bases, leaving 14 bases between the germline ends. CDR3 length equals 13 residues. Germline values: CDR1 SGHDT, CDR2 YYEEEE. The CDR3 DNA reads as TGTGCCAGCAGCTTTGAGGGGGGCGTGGCCCAGCATTTT. Amino acids: CASSFEGGVAQHF.

With regard to this clonotype: A much larger clone is a single base away; this may be a read error. The rearrangement links TRBV2 to TRBJ2-3; D may correspond to TRBD1 or TRBD2 (6 bases each). The CDR3 has 15 amino acids. CDR1 SNHLY and CDR2 FYNNEI come from the germline V gene. As DNA, the CDR3 is TGTGCCAGCAGCCCCACGGGGGAAAGGACAGATACGCAGGATTTT. Translated: CASSPTGERTDTQDF.

The table lists this clonotype with a few counts. The chain has TRBV30 and TRBJ1-5; D ambiguous. This CDR3 region has 15 residues. Per the germline V gene, CDR1 is GTSNPN and CDR2 is SVGIG (reference sequence). Trimming pared 5 bases from V and 6 bases from J, leaving 20 bases between. CDR3 loop: CAWGPGQRFIQPQHF. CDR3 DNA: TGTGCCTGGGGACCCGGGCAGCGGTTTATTCAGCCCCAGCATTTT. Variable domain in full (rest from reference TRBV30 and TRBJ1-5): SQTIHQWPATLVQPVGSPLSLECTVEGTSNPNLYWYRQAAGRGLQLLFYSVGIGQISSEVPQNLSASRPQDRQFILSSKKLLLSDSGFYLCAWGPGQRFIQPQHFGDGTRLSIL.

V is TRBV10-3 and J is TRBJ2-5; possibly TRBD1 for D (6 bases). V was cut by 0 bases and J by 11 bases, with 16 bases left in between. CDR1 and CDR2 (germline): ENHRY, SYGVKD. CDR3 length: 14 residues. CDR3 sequence reads: CAISESEGEGEQYF. CDR3 DNA: TGTGCCATCAGTGAGTCCGAGGGGGAAGGGGAGCAGTACTTC.

The chain combines TRBV7-2 with TRBJ2-2, with 8 bases lining up with TRBD1. CDR3 size: 16 residues. Trimming at V came to 5 bases and at J to 3 bases, leaving 8 bases not matched to a gene. The V gene's germline CDR1 is SGHTA and CDR2 FQGNSA. The CDR3 here is CASSTAMGQDTGELFF. For the CDR3, the DNA is TGTGCCAGCAGCACGGCGATGGGACAGGACACCGGGGAGCTGTTTTTT.

J is TRBJ1-5 and V is TRBV12-3 or TRBV12-4; D uncertain. The CDR3 sequence is 12 residues long. The V end was cut by 6 bases, the J end by 8 bases, with 11 bases between. The CDR3 nucleotides read TGTGCCAGCAGCCTCGGCGCGGAGCCCCAGCATTTT. Translation gives CASSLGAEPQHF.

With regard to this clonotype: A much larger clone lies one base from this, so it may be a read error. This chain links TRBV7-2 with TRBJ1-5, with D possibly being TRBD1 (6 bases). Trimming stripped 4 bases from V and 6 bases from J, with 16 bases between. Germline assignment: CDR1 SGHTA and CDR2 FQGNSA. This CDR3 has 15 amino acids. CDR3 region: CASSYQTGTGQPQHF. In DNA, the CDR3 is TGTGCCAGCAGCTACCAAACAGGGACGGGTCAGCCCCAGCATTTT.

The gene calls are TRBV28 and TRBJ1-2; 7 positions agree with TRBD1. J lost 7 bases, V lost 4 bases, and 9 bases had no gene match. The CDR3 runs 14 residues. The germline V gene encodes CDR1 MDHEN and CDR2 SYDVKM. CDR3 bases: TGTGCCAGCAGTTCCCTCCAAGACAGGGCTGGCTACACCTTC. The encoded protein is CASSSLQDRAGYTF.

V usage is TRBV9 and J usage is TRBJ1-6, with TRBD1 as a possible D gene (5 bases). The CDR3 has 16 amino acids. The V gene's germline CDR1 is SGDLS and CDR2 YYNGEE. V shed 4 bases and J shed 7 bases, with 18 bases lying between them. The CDR3: CASSYRWSGENSPLHF. CDR3 in DNA: TGTGCCAGCAGCTACCGGTGGTCGGGGGAAAATTCACCCCTCCACTTT.